These 3 T cell receptor beta chains were sequenced from one sample in a study of cytomegalovirus exposure and HLA in healthy donors. Primers: 60 Vbeta forward and 13 Jbeta reverse. The assay was immunoSEQ multiplex PCR, and TCRdb's table has in-frame clones only and misses some. The sample gives approximately 51,000 clones, under 75% of which show up once; just under 6.5% is in the top ten. The specimen sequenced was PBMCs. Receptors originate from a young man in good health and CMV-seronegative.

The chain employs TRBV2 and TRBJ1-1, with D hard to call. The CDR3 covers 15 residues. Germline V gene sequence: CDR1 SNHLY, CDR2 FYNNEI. V lost 6 bases and J 0 bases, leaving 14 bases between the germline ends. The CDR3 coding sequence is TGTGCCAGCAGATCTAGAACGGATATGAACACTGAAGCTTTCTTT. Amino acids: CASRSRTDMNTEAFF. Full variable domain (outside the CDR3, taken from reference TRBV2 and TRBJ1-1): EPEVTQTPSHQVTQMGQEVILRCVPISNHLYFYWYRQILGQKVEFLVSFYNNEISEKSEIFDDQFSVERPDGSNFTLKIRSTKLEDSAMYFCASRSRTDMNTEAFFGQGTRLTVV.

The chain combines TRBV19 with TRBJ2-1, with D possibly TRBD1 on 6 matching bases. The V gene lost 7 bases and the J gene lost 2 bases, with 15 bases spanning the gap. This CDR3 comprises 15 residues. Germline V CDR1 and CDR2: LNHDA, SQIVND (reference sequence). The CDR3 DNA reads TGTGCCAGTACAGGGGACGCTAGACCCTACAATGAGCAGTTCTTC. This translates into CASTGDARPYNEQFF.

This clone was seen more than once but under ten times. The chain is built from TRBV19 and TRBJ2-7; 11 positions match TRBD2. Looked up from germline, CDR1 is LNHDA and CDR2 is SQIVND (reference sequence). The length of the CDR3 is 14 residues. Trimming removed 5 bases from V and 2 bases from J; junction bases left unmatched: 2. DNA for the CDR3: TGTGCCAGTAGTCCACTAGCGGGGGCCTACGAGCAGTACTTC. Its protein product is CASSPLAGAYEQYF.